A selection of T cell receptor beta chains follows, all from one sample in a study of CD8 T cells in Susac syndrome. TCRdb independently ran MiXCR on the immunoSEQ multiplex PCR reads; one entry per CDR3 protein. In the table there are 400,000 to 550,000 distinct CDR3 sequences, approximately 85% of which are singletons. Source material: CD8+ T cells from PBMCs. Receptors were obtained from a human donor with multiple sclerosis. The CDR3 runs from the conserved cysteine through the conserved F or W. The D gene is left open where the match is weak. The size entry is marked missing in some rows and otherwise reads once, few, many or a size class.

clone_size	v_call	j_call	d_call	cdr3_aa	cdr3_nt
NA	TRBV27	TRBJ1-1	NA	CATITTTEAFF	TGTGCCACCATTACGACCACTGAAGCTTTCTTT
NA	TRBV5-1	TRBJ1-1	NA	CASSLLRADSEAFF	TGCGCCAGCAGCTTGCTAAGGGCGGACTCTGAAGCTTTCTTT
NA	TRBV28	TRBJ1-2	NA	CASSRQSGGQDGYTF	TGTGCCAGCAGTCGCCAGTCCGGGGGGCAGGATGGCTACACCTTC
once	TRBV14	TRBJ2-7	NA	CASSPRPNSGEQYF	TGTGCCAGCAGCCCTCGACCGAATAGTGGCGAGCAGTACTTC
NA	TRBV12-3/TRBV12-4	TRBJ2-1	TRBD2	CASSTSGRPNEQFF	TGTGCCAGCAGTACTAGCGGGAGGCCCAATGAGCAGTTCTTC
NA	TRBV15	TRBJ2-3	NA	CATSRVQGYPPTDTQYF	TGTGCCACCAGCAGGGTCCAGGGGTACCCCCCCACAGATACGCAGTATTTT
NA	TRBV10-1	TRBJ2-3	NA	CASSEGHGYTDTQYF	TGCGCCAGCAGTGAGGGTCACGGTTACACAGATACGCAGTATTTT
NA	TRBV6-2/TRBV6-3	TRBJ2-3	NA	CASSYSTLASESGTDTQYF	TGTGCCAGCAGTTACTCGACCCTAGCTAGCGAGAGCGGAACAGATACGCAGTATTTT
once	TRBV24-1	TRBJ2-3	NA	CATSDPTRPDTQYF	TGTGCCACCAGTGACCCGACTAGGCCAGATACGCAGTATTTT
NA	TRBV3-1	TRBJ2-1	TRBD2	CASSPAGTSVRNEQFF	TGTGCCAGCAGCCCAGCCGGGACTAGCGTTCGCAATGAGCAGTTCTTC
NA	TRBV4-1	TRBJ2-5	TRBD1	CASSQEMGTGETQYF	TGCGCCAGCAGCCAAGAAATGGGGACAGGAGAGACCCAGTACTTC
NA	TRBV24-1	TRBJ1-5	NA	CATSDFHPYGNSNQPQHF	TGTGCCACCAGTGATTTTCATCCGTACGGCAATAGCAATCAGCCCCAGCATTTT
NA	TRBV30	TRBJ1-1	NA	CAWSVDGTEAFF	TGTGCCTGGAGTGTGGATGGGACTGAAGCTTTCTTT
NA	TRBV10-1	TRBJ1-1	NA	CASRLDTGTATEAFF	TGCGCCAGCAGGCTAGATACCGGGACGGCCACTGAAGCTTTCTTT
many	TRBV7-6	TRBJ1-1	NA	CASSLDLNTEAFF	TGTGCCAGCAGCTTAGATTTGAACACTGAAGCTTTCTTT
NA	TRBV11-3	TRBJ1-1	NA	CASSLGPELNTEAFF	TGTGCCAGCAGCTTAGGCCCGGAGTTGAACACTGAAGCTTTCTTT
NA	TRBV5-1	TRBJ2-5	NA	CASSLAGESQETQYF	TGCGCCAGCAGCTTGGCGGGTGAAAGTCAAGAGACCCAGTACTTC
NA	TRBV27	TRBJ1-1	TRBD1	CASSLSWQGALGLEAFF	TGTGCCAGCAGTTTATCATGGCAGGGGGCCCTGGGACTTGAAGCTTTCTTT
once	TRBV7-2	TRBJ1-2	NA	CASSLNSNYGYTF	TGTGCCAGCAGCTTGAACAGTAACTATGGCTACACCTTC
NA	TRBV19	TRBJ1-1	TRBD1	CASGGQVNTEAFF	TGTGCCAGCGGGGGACAGGTAAACACTGAAGCTTTCTTT
NA	TRBV27	TRBJ2-7	TRBD2	CARAGGPHEQYF	TGTGCCAGAGCGGGAGGGCCCCACGAGCAGTACTTC
NA	TRBV5-1	TRBJ2-3	NA	CASSGPWAAAEPDTQYF	TGCGCCAGCAGCGGTCCGTGGGCCGCGGCTGAGCCAGATACGCAGTATTTT
NA	TRBV4-1	TRBJ1-2	NA	CASSLGRELYGYTF	TGCGCCAGCAGCCTGGGACGGGAACTCTATGGCTACACCTTC
NA	TRBV29-1	TRBJ2-1	NA	CSVLTPGPQYNEQFF	TGCAGCGTCCTCACTCCGGGGCCGCAATACAATGAGCAGTTCTTC
NA	TRBV12-3/TRBV12-4	TRBJ1-2	TRBD1	CASSWGTGISYTF	TGTGCCAGCAGTTGGGGGACAGGGATAAGCTACACCTTC
once	TRBV29-1	TRBJ2-1	TRBD2	CSVDPSGSINEQFF	TGCAGCGTTGACCCTAGCGGGAGTATTAATGAGCAGTTCTTC
NA	TRBV6-1	TRBJ2-7	TRBD1	CASRDRGSYEQYF	TGTGCCAGCCGGGACAGGGGATCCTACGAGCAGTACTTC
once	TRBV5-1	TRBJ2-1	TRBD1	CASSSIPGTGFPFSYNEQFF	TGCGCCAGCAGCTCTATACCGGGGACAGGGTTCCCATTCTCCTACAATGAGCAGTTCTTC
NA	TRBV4-1	TRBJ1-1	NA	CASSGDKNTEAFF	TGCGCCAGCAGCGGGGACAAGAACACTGAAGCTTTCTTT
once	TRBV5-1	TRBJ1-2	NA	CASSPDRHYGYTF	TGCGCCAGCAGTCCTGACAGGCACTATGGCTACACCTTC
NA	TRBV3-1	TRBJ2-3	NA	CASSQEYTDTQYF	TGTGCCAGCAGCCAAGAATACACAGATACGCAGTATTTT